The 5 T cell receptor beta chains reported below all come from one sample, sequenced in a study of T cell responses to AZD1222 COVID-19 vaccine. Profiled with immunoSEQ multiplex PCR; TCRdb holds only in-frame clones, not every one. The table records 100,000 to 150,000 clones, 70% to 90% of them present only once. The sequencing here drew on peripheral blood, taken on day 0 of AZD1222 vaccination. Receptors were obtained from an adult in good health.

This chain links TRBV7-9 with TRBJ2-5, with 9 bases fitting TRBD2. Germline V lookup: CDR1 SEHNR, CDR2 FQNEAQ (reference sequence). The CDR3 is 14 residues long. The V gene end was trimmed by 7 bases and the J gene end by 3 bases; junction bases not matched to a gene: 6. The CDR3 reads CASIATSGKETQYF. The DNA of the CDR3 is TGTGCCAGCATCGCGACTAGCGGCAAAGAGACCCAGTACTTC.

CDR3 coding DNA: TGCGCCAGCAGCCGGGGGGACACGGACGGCAAGGGAAACATTCAGTACTTC. Protein: CASSRGDTDGKGNIQYF. The chain joins TRBV5-1 to TRBJ2-4; D is possibly TRBD2 (7 bases). The CDR3 contains 17 residues. Trimming shortened V by 4 bases and J by 6 bases, and 23 bases separated the two germline ends. Germline-derived CDR1 and CDR2 are SGHRS and YFSETQ.

The V gene is TRBV5-1, the J gene TRBJ1-4; D gene unclear. The CDR3 runs to 17 residues. From germline, CDR1 is SGHRS and CDR2 YFSETQ. V was cut by 0 bases and J by 2 bases, with 14 bases left in between. The DNA for the CDR3 is TGCGCCAGCAGCTTGGCCTCTTGGGTGGGGACTAATGAAAAACTGTTTTTT. Protein: CASSLASWVGTNEKLFF.

CDR3 residues: CASSRDSREAFF. CDR3 coding DNA: TGTGCCAGCAGCCGCGATTCTCGGGAAGCTTTCTTT. The gene calls are TRBV6-2 or TRBV6-3 and TRBJ1-1, with D unresolved. Germline CDR1 and CDR2: MNHEY and SVGEGT. The CDR3 extends over 12 amino acids. Trimming removed 6 bases at V and 8 bases at J, with 13 bases between.

V and J are TRBV9 and TRBJ2-3, with 9 positions matching TRBD2. Germline CDR1 SGDLS, CDR2 YYNGEE. V trimming: 4 bases; J trimming: 2 bases; junction bases outside the gene matches: 5. This CDR3 spans 15 amino acids. The CDR3 loop reads CASSSAGGPTDTQYF. The DNA of the CDR3 is TGTGCCAGCAGCTCAGCGGGGGGCCCCACAGATACGCAGTATTTT.